Here is one TCR beta chain with its context. No cognate antigen has been identified for it. It has no much larger one-base neighbor in the sample; base qualities were not kept. The data originate from a study of shared clonotypes between healthy human individuals (dated by TCRdb to about 2020). At the level of the whole study: The cohort included three men and two women between 18 and 49 years of age. For each donor, CD4 naive and CD4 memory were each given three plates, CD8 naive was given two plates, and CD8 memory was given one plate. To estimate repertoire size and how much clonotypes are shared between individuals, the study performed deep sequencing of blood TCR repertoires from 4 to 6 healthy adults. To increase sequencing depth and limit assay-specific biases, different laboratories used diverse techniques to prepare libraries and sequence TCR repertoires. Per donor, leukapheresis produced somewhere between about 0.8 and 9 billion PBMCs.

Study-level results and caveats: Larger estimated clonotype richness was generally found for naive subsets than for memory subsets. Across four donors, 5% to 6% of naive CD4, around 3.5% of naive CD8, about 2.3% of memory CD4, and 0.4% of memory CD8 clonotypes were shared. Clonotypes shared by all four sorted-subset donors showed higher generation probabilities than non-shared clonotypes. Because the study included only a small number of donors, the genetic and exposure-history diversity represented was limited. Pairwise subsampling indicated that sequencing depth was expected to affect the degree of clonotype sharing among donors. Rarefaction of sorted-subset datasets indicated incomplete sequencing despite the large sequencing depth. Sampling was restricted to blood, and TCR repertoires in tissues likely differ from the TCR repertoires found in blood.

V and J are truncated by 6 bases and 1 base respectively, leaving an intervening sequence of 20 bases. The CDR3, cysteine through phenylalanine, is 17 amino acids long. Only CDR3 DNA is held: 51 bases, read in frame from base 1. CDR1 and CDR2 (MNHEY, SMNVEV) derive from the germline V gene (reference sequence). Using the deep immunoSEQ assay, TCR CDR3 regions were amplified from genomic DNA by multiplex PCR. Extracted genomic DNA from each cell subset was spread evenly across all wells of several immunoSEQ 96-well plates, with each plate serving as a replicate. Each replicate PCR for sorted subsets received about 180 ng genomic DNA, equal to about 30,000 T cell genomes. The purified libraries were quantified using a Qubit 3.0 fluorometer, sized with a Bioanalyzer 2100, and then quantified again using the KAPA Library Quantification kit. Every immunoSEQ 96-well plate was sequenced on a separate single-read 150-cycle Illumina NextSeq 550 flow cell. Per the source publication's procedure: Because only junctional sequences without quality scores were contained in the immunoSEQ output, filtering matching that applied to full-length reads could not be performed. Sequences were annotated with PyIR, a Python wrapper for IgBLAST v1.9, and V/J genes and CDR3 were assigned using IMGT germline references. Reads were removed for weak V/J assignments (E-value above 1e-6), missing CDR3, stop codons, out-of-frame junctions, or ambiguous translated residues. A V3J clonotype was defined by an identical inferred V gene, J gene, and CDR3 amino acid sequence. Percentage overlap between repertoires was calculated by dividing the number of shared unique clonotypes by the size of the smaller repertoire. Repertoire richness was assessed with RTK rarefaction, the Chao1 estimator, and Recon v2.1 estimates of unobserved clonotypes. OLGA was used to compute generation probabilities for all TCRbeta clonotypes that the gDNA method yielded from a handful of donors. Drawn from immuneACCESS, this table holds only the in-frame rearrangements with V and J called that TCRdb kept. Clones are partly lost; checked studies trace under half to an unresolved V gene and leave the rest unexplained. V, J and clone size are taken as reported in that table, and D and trimming were inferred from the DNA itself. This sample has more than 2 million clones in its table, and just over 90% of those were observed once. In total, the top ten clones hold about 1.7% of the sample.

CD8 naive samples were CD45RO-negative cells positively selected for CCR7, giving a CD45RA+CCR7+ population that excluded TemRA cells. The donors were healthy, HIV-negative adults with no recently reported acute infections or vaccinations. Every donor was a Caucasian adult residing in Nashville, Tennessee, USA. Blood was obtained by leukapheresis, after which PBMCs were separated by Ficoll-Histopaque density gradient centrifugation and cryopreserved in liquid nitrogen vapor phase. Purity and quantity of every magnetically sorted T cell population were checked by analytical flow cytometry. Each sorted fraction had its genomic DNA isolated and then quantified by UV absorbance on a Nanodrop 2000c.

What was sequenced was naive CD8+ T cells from PBMCs. What the cell subset or site label conveys for this sample: CD45RA+CCR7+. The TCR sequence derives from a man younger than 30 in good health. Some clones in this sample may be carry-over from other donors' samples. Here the chain combines TRBV27 and TRBJ2-3; a tentative D match to TRBD1 spans 6 bases. The DNA is TGTGCCAGCAGCTTAATTGGGGGCCCCGGGGGCACAGATACGCAGTATTTT. The translation is CASSLIGGPGGTDTQYF.